A selection of T cell receptor beta chains follows, all from one sample in a study of monozygotic twins with inflammatory bowel disease. TCRdb reprocessed the 5' RACE reads; each CDR3 protein has one entry and no DNA is given. The sample has about 420,000 distinct CDR3 sequences, and its top ten clones hold 2% to 3%. The sequenced sample consisted of blood. The receptors here all came from a human donor with ulcerative colitis or Crohn's disease, or a healthy co-twin of an affected twin (not recorded which). CDR3s include the opening cysteine and the closing phenylalanine or tryptophan.

V gene	J gene	CDR3 protein
TRBV10-2	TRBJ2-7	CASSGLAGSNLYEQYF
TRBV12-3/TRBV12-4	TRBJ2-2	CVSSLSRGAINTGELFF
TRBV6-2/TRBV6-3	TRBJ1-2	CASSSPTLDRGDYGYTF
TRBV18	TRBJ2-1	CASSPSGGLYNEQFF
TRBV7-3	TRBJ2-1	CASSPGLTNEQFF
TRBV5-1	TRBJ2-1	CASSSLTSGLNNEQFF
TRBV5-1	TRBJ2-7	CASSLLGTSAIYEQYF
TRBV10-3	TRBJ2-1	CAIKGDGGNYNEQFF
TRBV13	TRBJ2-4	CASTSVSKNIQYF
TRBV18	TRBJ1-5	CASSPTGGPQHF
TRBV30	TRBJ2-3	CALGASGGTDTQYF
TRBV7-3	TRBJ1-1	CASSLSEAGWPMNTEAFF
TRBV19	TRBJ1-6	CASRQTGEKGSPLHF
TRBV5-1	TRBJ2-1	CASSLAGWEDEQFF
TRBV20-1	TRBJ2-7	CSATPGDSYEQYF
TRBV29-1	TRBJ1-1	CSVGGGAGTEAFF
TRBV5-4	TRBJ1-6	CASSLYRGTYNSPLHF
TRBV4-3	TRBJ2-5	CASSQAGGGLTQYF
TRBV3-1	TRBJ2-2	CASSSTEFANTGELFF
TRBV12-3/TRBV12-4	TRBJ1-5	CASSLRGDAGPQHF
TRBV11-2	TRBJ1-6	CASSVQVSSSPLHF
TRBV20-1	TRBJ2-7	CSASSFSNRNFEQYF
TRBV21-1	TRBJ1-2	CASSKARGPRPPNYGYTF
TRBV7-9	TRBJ2-7	CASSLIGQTSSYEQYF
TRBV10-2	TRBJ2-5	CASTTARRETQYF
TRBV12-3/TRBV12-4	TRBJ1-1	CASSVSRNTEAFF
TRBV10-3	TRBJ2-3	CAIARGRSGRATDTQYF
TRBV18	TRBJ2-5	CASSPTGEKETQYF
TRBV4-3	TRBJ2-7	CASSQHISYEQYF
TRBV7-3	TRBJ2-1	CASSLGRGTYNEQFF
TRBV10-1	TRBJ2-3	CASSERAPDTQYF
TRBV11-2	TRBJ2-5	CASSPRGQGILETQYF
TRBV27	TRBJ2-3	CASIEVGSTDTQYF
TRBV3-1	TRBJ2-3	CASSQVETSGGYSIDTQYF
TRBV24-1	TRBJ2-5	CATSDTGTGRETQYF
TRBV4-3	TRBJ1-5	CASSQRRNQPQHF
TRBV20-1	TRBJ2-7	CSAPVGLPYEQYF
TRBV7-2	TRBJ1-5	CASSLVVTGNQPQHF
TRBV4-3	TRBJ2-5	CASSQGGRYETQYF
TRBV27	TRBJ1-2	CASTRTTGIDGYTF
TRBV20-1	TRBJ2-5	CSARLTTQETQYF
TRBV6-2/TRBV6-3	TRBJ2-1	CASSSSGRSDEQFF
TRBV5-4	TRBJ2-4	CASSSWTSKNIQYF
TRBV12-3/TRBV12-4	TRBJ1-2	CASSFGNYGYTF
TRBV30	TRBJ1-5	CAWSGQSNQPQHF
TRBV7-9	TRBJ2-3	CASSPGDSRLPTQYF
TRBV12-3/TRBV12-4	TRBJ1-6	CASSRTGGGNSPLHF
TRBV28	TRBJ2-7	CASGTSVGEQYF